The next 12 T cell receptor beta chains were all read from a single sample in a study of blood T cell repertoires in COVID-19. Generated by immunoSEQ multiplex PCR, the TCRdb table keeps only in-frame clones and is missing some. The profile shows more than 70,000 clones, 87% of them singletons. Sequenced material: peripheral blood. The source of these receptors is a woman aged 45 to 65 with active or convalescent COVID-19.

This clone turned up a few times. The chain combines TRBV10-3 with TRBJ1-2; D is ambiguous. V was shortened by 2 bases and J by 8 bases, with 9 bases between the two germline ends. CDR1 ENHRY and CDR2 SYGVKD come from the germline V gene. The CDR3 spans 12 residues. CDR3 sequence: CAISEVEGGYTF. CDR3 sequence (DNA): TGTGCCATCAGTGAGGTAGAGGGCGGCTACACCTTC.

V and J are TRBV2 and TRBJ2-1, with 9 bases lining up with TRBD1. Losses at the gene ends were 6 bases for V and 5 bases for J; bases not matched to a gene: 8. CDR3 size: 15 residues. CDR1 and CDR2 (germline): SNHLY, FYNNEI. The CDR3 region is CASSEDRGGNNEQFF. The CDR3 DNA sequence: TGTGCCAGCAGCGAGGACAGGGGAGGGAACAATGAGCAGTTCTTC.

Of note for this clone: The sample holds other DNA sequences that translate to the same CDR3. The chain joins TRBV29-1 to TRBJ2-7; D not certain. This CDR3 has 12 residues. Per the germline V gene, CDR1 is SQVTM and CDR2 is ANQGSEA. V was clipped by 3 bases and J by 0 bases, with 6 bases between them. The CDR3 DNA reads as TGCAGCGTTGAGGCAGACTCCTACGAGCAGTACTTC. It specifies CSVEADSYEQYF.

The gene calls are TRBV5-4 and TRBJ1-1; maybe TRBD1 (6 bases). The CDR3 is 13 amino acids. CDR1 is SGHNT, CDR2 YYREEE, per germline (reference sequence). V was cut by 4 bases and J by 1 base, with 8 bases left in between. The chain's CDR3 is CASSADRNTEAFF. In DNA, the CDR3 is TGTGCCAGCAGCGCGGACAGGAACACTGAAGCTTTCTTT.

V usage is TRBV30 and J usage is TRBJ1-2, with 10 bases identical to TRBD1. Germline V CDR1 and CDR2: GTSNPN, SVGIG (reference sequence). The CDR3 extends over 13 amino acids. V was clipped by 5 bases and J by 2 bases; unmatched bases: 2. This chain's CDR3 is CAWGTGVNYGYTF. The CDR3 DNA reads as TGTGCCTGGGGGACAGGGGTAAACTATGGCTACACCTTC. Drawing the rest from reference TRBV30 and TRBJ1-2, the complete variable domain is SQTIHQWPATLVQPVGSPLSLECTVEGTSNPNLYWYRQAAGRGLQLLFYSVGIGQISSEVPQNLSASRPQDRQFILSSKKLLLSDSGFYLCAWGTGVNYGYTFGSGTRLTVV.

There are a few counts of this clone. The chain couples TRBV14 to TRBJ2-2; the D gene is possibly TRBD1 (6 bases). Germline CDR1 reads SGHDN; CDR2 reads FVKESK. Trimming took 1 base from V and 5 from J, leaving 11 bases between them. The length of the CDR3 is 15 residues. CDR3 nucleotides: TGTGCCAGCAGCCAAGTTGCAGGGGTGACCGGGGAGCTGTTTTTT. Translated, it gives CASSQVAGVTGELFF.

The chain recombines TRBV3-1 (or the pseudogene TRBV3-2) with TRBJ1-2; 8 bases line up with TRBD1. This CDR3 region has 15 residues. Germline CDR1 reads LGHDT; CDR2 reads YNNKEL (reference sequence). V lost 4 bases, J lost 0 bases, and 4 bases stayed unmatched. The CDR3 region is CASSRDRIANYGYTF. As DNA, the CDR3 is TGTGCCAGCAGCCGGGACAGGATCGCTAACTATGGCTACACCTTC.

The V gene is TRBV3-1 (or the pseudogene TRBV3-2), the J gene TRBJ1-2; D is uncertain. Germline V CDR1 and CDR2: LGHDT, YNNKEL (reference sequence). Trimming removed 1 base at V and 6 bases at J, with 21 bases between. CDR3 length: 17 residues. The CDR3 here is CASSQAEAWRPPNGYTF. DNA of the CDR3: TGTGCCAGCAGCCAAGCAGAAGCTTGGCGGCCTCCTAATGGCTACACCTTC.

The DNA for the CDR3 is TGTGCCTGGAGTTTGAGTAACTATGGCTACACCTTC. Its protein is CAWSLSNYGYTF. The V call is TRBV30, the J call TRBJ1-2, with D hard to call. The V gene's germline CDR1 is GTSNPN and CDR2 SVGIG (reference sequence). V dropped 2 bases and J dropped 1 base, with 5 bases sitting between them. This CDR3 has 12 residues.

J is TRBJ2-5 and V is TRBV7-9; weak D call: TRBD2 (5 bases). Germline CDR1 SEHNR, CDR2 FQNEAQ (reference sequence). The germline V and J ends were trimmed by 1 base and 2 bases, with 11 bases remaining between them. The CDR3 covers 15 residues. This CDR3 reads CASSLVDGGQETQYF. The CDR3 region has the DNA TGTGCCAGCAGCTTAGTAGACGGAGGTCAAGAGACCCAGTACTTC.

The chain employs TRBV4-3 and TRBJ1-2, with D unclear. Trimming cost V 0 bases and J 2 bases, with 25 bases left between them. The CDR3 extends over 20 amino acids. Germline V gene lookup returns CDR1 LGHNA and CDR2 YSLEER. CDR3 loop: CASSQDLNRVTEVPNYGYTF. CDR3 DNA sequence: TGCGCCAGCAGCCAAGATCTTAATCGCGTGACGGAGGTACCGAACTATGGCTACACCTTC.

The chain has TRBV27 and TRBJ1-2; the match to TRBD1 covers 9 bases. Trimming took 5 bases from V and 7 from J; bases not matched to a gene: 5. Germline V lookup: CDR1 MNHEY, CDR2 SMNVEV (reference sequence). The CDR3 has 13 residues. Here the CDR3 DNA reads TGTGCCAGCAGTCTGACAGGGGGAGGTGGCTACACCTTC. The encoded protein is CASSLTGGGGYTF.